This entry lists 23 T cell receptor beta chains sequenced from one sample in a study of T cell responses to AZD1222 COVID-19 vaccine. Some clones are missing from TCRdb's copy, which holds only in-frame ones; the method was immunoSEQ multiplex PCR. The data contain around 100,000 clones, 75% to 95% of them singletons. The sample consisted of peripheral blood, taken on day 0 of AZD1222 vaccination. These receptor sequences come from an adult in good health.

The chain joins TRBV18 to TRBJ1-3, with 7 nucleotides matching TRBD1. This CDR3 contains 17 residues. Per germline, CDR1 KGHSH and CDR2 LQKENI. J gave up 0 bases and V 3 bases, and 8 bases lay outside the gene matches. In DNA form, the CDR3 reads TGTGCCAGCTCACCTTATGGGACAGTCTTCTCTGGAAACACCATATATTTT. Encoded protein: CASSPYGTVFSGNTIYF.

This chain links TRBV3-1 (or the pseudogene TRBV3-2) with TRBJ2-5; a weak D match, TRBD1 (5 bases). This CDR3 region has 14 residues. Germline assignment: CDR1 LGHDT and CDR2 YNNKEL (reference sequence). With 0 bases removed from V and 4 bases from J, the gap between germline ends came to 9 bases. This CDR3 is CASSQDQGVETQYF. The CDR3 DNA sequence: TGTGCCAGCAGCCAAGACCAGGGTGTAGAGACCCAGTACTTC.

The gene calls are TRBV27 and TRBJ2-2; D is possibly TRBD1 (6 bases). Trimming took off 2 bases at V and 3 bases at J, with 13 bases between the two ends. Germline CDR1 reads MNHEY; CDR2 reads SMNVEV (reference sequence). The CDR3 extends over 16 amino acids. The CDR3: CASSLSPTGYTGELFF. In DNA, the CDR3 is TGTGCCAGCAGTTTAAGTCCGACAGGCTACACCGGGGAGCTGTTTTTT.

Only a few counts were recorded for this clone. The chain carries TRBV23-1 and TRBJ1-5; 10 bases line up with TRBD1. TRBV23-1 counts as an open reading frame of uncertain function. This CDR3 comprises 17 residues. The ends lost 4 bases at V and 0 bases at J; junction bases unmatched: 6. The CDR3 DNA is TGCGCCAGCAGTCCAGGACAGGGGGTTGCTAGCAATCAGCCCCAGCATTTT. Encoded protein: CASSPGQGVASNQPQHF.

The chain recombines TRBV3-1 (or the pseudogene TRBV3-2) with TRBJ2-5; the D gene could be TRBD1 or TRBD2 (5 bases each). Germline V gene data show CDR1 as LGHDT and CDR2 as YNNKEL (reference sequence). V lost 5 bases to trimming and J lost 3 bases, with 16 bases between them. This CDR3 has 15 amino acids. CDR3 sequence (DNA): TGTGCCAGCAGCTGGGCCGGGGCAACTAAAGAGACCCAGTACTTC. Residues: CASSWAGATKETQYF.

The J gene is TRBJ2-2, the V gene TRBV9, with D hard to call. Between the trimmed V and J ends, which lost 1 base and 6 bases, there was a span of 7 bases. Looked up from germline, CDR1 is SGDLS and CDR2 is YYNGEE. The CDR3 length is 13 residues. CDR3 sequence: CASSVQNPGELFF. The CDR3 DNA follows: TGTGCCAGCAGCGTACAGAATCCCGGGGAGCTGTTTTTT.

Here the CDR3 DNA reads TGTGCCAGCAGCATGATGGGACTCCATGGTGGGGAAAAACTGTTTTTT. It translates to CASSMMGLHGGEKLFF. The chain links TRBV21-1 to TRBJ1-4. TRBV21-1 is termed a pseudogene. The CDR3 loop spans 16 amino acids.

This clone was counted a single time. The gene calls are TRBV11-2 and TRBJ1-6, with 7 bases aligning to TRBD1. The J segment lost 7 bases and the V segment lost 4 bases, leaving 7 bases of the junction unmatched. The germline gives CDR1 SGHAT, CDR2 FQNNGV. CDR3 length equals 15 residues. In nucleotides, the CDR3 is TGTGCCAGCAGCTCCCGCAGGGGGGTGAATTCACCCCTCCACTTT. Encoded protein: CASSSRRGVNSPLHF.

CDR3 loop: CAGSPGVRTNYGYTF. CDR3 nucleotide sequence: TGTGCCGGATCCCCGGGGGTCCGGACTAACTATGGCTACACCTTC. The chain uses TRBV7-9 and TRBJ1-2; tentatively, D is TRBD1 (5 bases). V lost 11 bases to trimming and J lost 0 bases, with 19 bases between them. The CDR3 is 15 residues long. Germline loops: CDR1 SEHNR, CDR2 FQNEAQ (reference sequence).

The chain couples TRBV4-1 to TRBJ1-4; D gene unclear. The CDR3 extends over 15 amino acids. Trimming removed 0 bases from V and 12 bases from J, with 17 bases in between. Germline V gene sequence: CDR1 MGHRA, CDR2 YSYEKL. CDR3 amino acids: CASSQEFRELSQLFF. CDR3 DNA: TGCGCCAGCAGCCAAGAATTTAGGGAGTTGAGCCAACTGTTTTTT.

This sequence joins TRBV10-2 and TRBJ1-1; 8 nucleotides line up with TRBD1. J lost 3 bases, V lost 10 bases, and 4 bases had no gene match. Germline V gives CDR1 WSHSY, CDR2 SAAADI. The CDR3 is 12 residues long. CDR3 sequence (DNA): TGCGCCACCACAGGGGGTGACACTGAAGCTTTCTTT. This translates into CATTGGDTEAFF.

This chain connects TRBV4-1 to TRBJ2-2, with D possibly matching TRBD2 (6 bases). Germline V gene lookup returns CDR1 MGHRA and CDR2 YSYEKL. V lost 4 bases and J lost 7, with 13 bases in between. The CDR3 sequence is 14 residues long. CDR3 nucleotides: TGCGCCAGCAGCCCTTTGCAGGGAGGCGGGGAGCTGTTTTTT. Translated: CASSPLQGGGELFF.

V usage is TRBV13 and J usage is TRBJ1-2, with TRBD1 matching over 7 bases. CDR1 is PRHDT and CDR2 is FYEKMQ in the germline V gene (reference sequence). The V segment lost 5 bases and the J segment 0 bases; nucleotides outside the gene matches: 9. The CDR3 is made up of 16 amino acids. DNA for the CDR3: TGTGCCAGCAGCCCACAGGGGTTCTCAGCTAACTATGGCTACACCTTC. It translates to CASSPQGFSANYGYTF.

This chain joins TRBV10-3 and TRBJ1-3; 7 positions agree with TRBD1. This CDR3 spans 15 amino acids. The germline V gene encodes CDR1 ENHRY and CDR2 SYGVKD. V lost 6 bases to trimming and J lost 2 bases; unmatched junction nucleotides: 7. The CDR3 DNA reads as TGTGCCATCAGGACAGGGCCAGGACCTGGAAACACCATATATTTT. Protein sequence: CAIRTGPGPGNTIYF.

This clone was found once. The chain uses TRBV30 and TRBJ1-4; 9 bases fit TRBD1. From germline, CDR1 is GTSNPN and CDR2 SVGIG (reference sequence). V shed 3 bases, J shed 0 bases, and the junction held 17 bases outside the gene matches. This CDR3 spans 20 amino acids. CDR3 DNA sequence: TGTGCCTGGAGGGCCACCTCCGGGACAGGGTTTGCAGCAACTAATGAAAAACTGTTTTTT. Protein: CAWRATSGTGFAATNEKLFF.

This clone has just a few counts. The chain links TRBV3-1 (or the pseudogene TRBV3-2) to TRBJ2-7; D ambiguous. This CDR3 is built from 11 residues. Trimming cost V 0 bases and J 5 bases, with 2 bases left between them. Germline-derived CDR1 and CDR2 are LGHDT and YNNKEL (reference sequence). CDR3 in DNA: TGTGCCAGCAGCCAAGACCACGAGCAGTACTTC. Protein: CASSQDHEQYF.

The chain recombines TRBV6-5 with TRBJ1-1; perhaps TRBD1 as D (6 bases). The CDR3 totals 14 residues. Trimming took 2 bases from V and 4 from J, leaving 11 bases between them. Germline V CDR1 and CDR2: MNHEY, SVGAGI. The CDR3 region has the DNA TGTGCCAGCAGTTACATACAGGGCAGCACTGAAGCTTTCTTT. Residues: CASSYIQGSTEAFF.

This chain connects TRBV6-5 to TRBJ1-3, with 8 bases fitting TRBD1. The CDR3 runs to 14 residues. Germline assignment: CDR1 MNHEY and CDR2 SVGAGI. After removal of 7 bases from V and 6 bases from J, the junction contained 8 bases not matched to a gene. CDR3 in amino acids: CASITDRAENTIYF. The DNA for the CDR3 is TGTGCCAGCATAACGGACAGGGCGGAAAACACCATATATTTT.

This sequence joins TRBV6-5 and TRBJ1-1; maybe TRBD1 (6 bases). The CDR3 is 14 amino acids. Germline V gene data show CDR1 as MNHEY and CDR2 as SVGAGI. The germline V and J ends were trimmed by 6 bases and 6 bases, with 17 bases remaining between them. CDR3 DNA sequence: TGTGCCAGCAGCCCCACAGGGAGAGCGGCTGAAGCTTTCTTT. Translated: CASSPTGRAAEAFF.

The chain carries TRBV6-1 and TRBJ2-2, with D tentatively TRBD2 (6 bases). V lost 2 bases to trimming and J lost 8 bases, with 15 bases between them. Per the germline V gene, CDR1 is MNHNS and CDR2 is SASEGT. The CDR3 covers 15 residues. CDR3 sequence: CASSELGRHPGELFF. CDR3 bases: TGTGCCAGCAGTGAATTGGGGAGGCACCCAGGGGAGCTGTTTTTT.

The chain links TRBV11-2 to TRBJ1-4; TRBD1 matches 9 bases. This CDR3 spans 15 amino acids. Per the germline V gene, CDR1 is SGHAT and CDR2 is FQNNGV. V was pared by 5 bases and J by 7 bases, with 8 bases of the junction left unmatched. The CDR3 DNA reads TGTGCCAGCAGCCATTGGGACAGGGACCCTGAAAAACTGTTTTTT. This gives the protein CASSHWDRDPEKLFF.

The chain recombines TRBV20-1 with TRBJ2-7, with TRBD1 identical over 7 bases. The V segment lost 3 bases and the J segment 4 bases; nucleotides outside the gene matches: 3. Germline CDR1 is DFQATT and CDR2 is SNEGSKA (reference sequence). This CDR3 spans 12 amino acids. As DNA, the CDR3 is TGCAGTGCTAGTACGACAGGGTACGAGCAGTACTTC. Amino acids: CSASTTGYEQYF.

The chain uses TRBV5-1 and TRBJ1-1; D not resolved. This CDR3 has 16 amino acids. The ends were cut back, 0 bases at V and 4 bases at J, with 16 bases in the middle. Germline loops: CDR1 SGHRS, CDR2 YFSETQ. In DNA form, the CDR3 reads TGCGCCAGCAGCTTGGTTATCGGGAGGCTGAGCACTGAAGCTTTCTTT. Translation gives CASSLVIGRLSTEAFF.